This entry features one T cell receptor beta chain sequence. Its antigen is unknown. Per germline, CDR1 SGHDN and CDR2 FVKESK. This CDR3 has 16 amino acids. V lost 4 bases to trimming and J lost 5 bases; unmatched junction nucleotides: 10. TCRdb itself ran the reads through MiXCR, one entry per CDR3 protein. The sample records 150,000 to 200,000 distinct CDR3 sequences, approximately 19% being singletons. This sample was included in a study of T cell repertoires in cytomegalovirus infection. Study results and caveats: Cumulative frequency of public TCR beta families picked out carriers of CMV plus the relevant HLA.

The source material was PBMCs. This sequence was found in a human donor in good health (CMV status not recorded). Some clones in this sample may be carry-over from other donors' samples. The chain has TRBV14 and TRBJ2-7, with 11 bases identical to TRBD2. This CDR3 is CASSRLAGGGTNEQYF. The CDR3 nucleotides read TGTGCCAGCAGCCGGCTAGCGGGAGGAGGTACGAACGAGCAGTACTTC.